Ten or more counts support the clone carrying this T cell receptor (beta chain). This record belongs to a study of T cells in Graves' hyperthyroidism and ophthalmopathy. RNA transcripts yielded amplified TCR beta CDR3 regions. The TCR CDR3 was amplified in a first-round RT-PCR using the HTBI primer set. MiXCR, run by TCRdb on the multiplex PCR reads, gives a single entry per CDR3 protein. In the table there are 300,000 to 500,000 distinct CDR3 sequences, over 11% of which are singletons. The germline V gene has CDR1 SGHKS and CDR2 YYEKEE (reference sequence). The V and J ends lost 1 base and 2 bases respectively, with 4 bases between them. This CDR3 has 12 residues.

The V call is TRBV5-5, the J call TRBJ2-7, with no clear D. What was sequenced was blood. The receptor was derived from a man aged 45-65 years with Graves' ophthalmopathy. CDR3 DNA sequence: TGTGCCAGCAGCTTGTCCACCTACGAGCAGTACTTC. Protein sequence: CASSLSTYEQYF.